Following are 19 T cell receptor beta chains from one sample sequenced in a study of cytomegalovirus exposure and HLA in healthy donors. This PCR relied on a set of 60 Vbeta primers and 13 Jbeta primers. Sequencing was performed with immunoSEQ multiplex PCR; in TCRdb, only in-frame clones are kept and a portion is missing. The profile shows some 140,000 clones, approximately 80% of them singletons. The sequenced sample consisted of PBMCs. These receptors were taken from a man aged 25-45 years in good health and CMV-seropositive.

This clone has just one count. The CDR3 nucleotides are TGTGCCAGCAGCCAAGAGTCGGGGATCTCCTACGAGCAGTACTTC. Protein: CASSQESGISYEQYF. This sequence joins TRBV4-2 and TRBJ2-7; TRBD2 is a possible D gene (5 bases). V lost 0 bases to trimming and J lost 0 bases, with 9 bases between them. The germline V gene encodes CDR1 LGHNA and CDR2 YNFKEQ. The CDR3 runs to 15 residues.

The chain uses TRBV2 and TRBJ2-7, with TRBD1 identical over 7 bases. Germline-derived CDR1 and CDR2 are SNHLY and FYNNEI. This CDR3 spans 15 amino acids. Germline trimming cut 6 bases from V and 2 bases from J; bases unmatched to any gene: 10. In DNA form, the CDR3 reads TGTGCCAGCAGGGATGACAGGGTACGTCCCTACGAGCAGTACTTC. Its protein product is CASRDDRVRPYEQYF.

The rearrangement joins TRBV29-1 to TRBJ2-1; 9 bases align to TRBD2. Trimming at V came to 0 bases and at J to 7 bases, leaving 10 bases not matched to a gene. This CDR3 region has 16 residues. Germline V gene sequence: CDR1 SQVTM, CDR2 ANQGSEA. This CDR3 is CSVEDLSSGILNEQFF. CDR3 sequence (DNA): TGCAGCGTTGAAGATCTCTCTAGCGGGATATTAAATGAGCAGTTCTTC.

The chain uses TRBV7-2 and TRBJ1-6, with D uncertain. CDR1 and CDR2 from the germline V gene are SGHTA and FQGNSA. This CDR3 contains 13 residues. V lost 2 bases, J lost 9 bases, and 8 bases lay in between. The CDR3 DNA is TGTGCCAGCAGCTTATCTACCCTTTCACCCCTCCACTTT. It specifies CASSLSTLSPLHF.

The V and J genes are TRBV19 and TRBJ2-7; 8 positions match TRBD1. The germline V gene encodes CDR1 LNHDA and CDR2 SQIVND (reference sequence). The CDR3 runs to 15 residues. Trimming at V came to 9 bases and at J to 3 bases, leaving 13 bases not matched to a gene. CDR3 protein: CASSLTGVEDYEQYF. CDR3 nucleotide sequence: TGTGCCAGCAGCCTGACAGGGGTCGAAGACTACGAGCAGTACTTC.

The rearrangement uses TRBV30 and TRBJ2-1; D is unclear. Per germline, CDR1 GTSNPN and CDR2 SVGIG (reference sequence). V was shortened by 1 base and J by 9 bases, with 10 bases between the two germline ends. The CDR3 is made up of 12 amino acids. The CDR3 nucleotides are TGTGCCTGGAGTGGCCTAGTGGGTGAGCAGTTCTTC. Translated: CAWSGLVGEQFF.

This clone was seen just once. The chain is built from TRBV27 and TRBJ2-5, with D maybe TRBD1 (6 bases). The end of the DNA fits TRBJ2-7 better, so the J call may be wrong. The CDR3 covers 13 residues. CDR1 MNHEY and CDR2 SMNVEV come from the germline V gene (reference sequence). CDR3 protein: CASSMDSSYEQYF. The DNA for the CDR3 is TGTGCCAGCAGCATGGACAGCTCCTACGAGCAGTACTTC.

This chain joins TRBV11-2 and TRBJ1-3; D is uncertain. V dropped 2 bases and J dropped 4 bases, with 15 bases sitting between them. The germline CDR1 and CDR2 sequences are SGHAT and FQNNGV. The CDR3 has 16 amino acids. The CDR3, as DNA: TGTGCCAGCAGCTTACTCTCGGGTCCTGTGGGAAACACCATATATTTT. Residues: CASSLLSGPVGNTIYF.

V gene TRBV9 combines with J gene TRBJ2-2; the D is unclear. V was cut by 4 bases and J by 4 bases, with 11 bases left in between. The CDR3 is 14 amino acids. CDR1 and CDR2 (germline): SGDLS, YYNGEE. DNA of the CDR3: TGTGCCAGCAGCCTAGGCGGTGGCACCGGGGAGCTGTTTTTT. This translates into CASSLGGGTGELFF.

The chain recombines TRBV10-3 with TRBJ1-1; 8 nucleotides align to TRBD1. Germline V gene lookup returns CDR1 ENHRY and CDR2 SYGVKD. Trimming cost V 2 bases and J 5 bases; bases outside gene matches: 7. This CDR3 has 15 amino acids. The CDR3 spells CAISEGNRGGTEAFF. In DNA, the CDR3 is TGTGCCATCAGTGAGGGGAACAGGGGGGGGACTGAAGCTTTCTTT.

With regard to this clone: Within the sample, other DNA sequences also encode this same CDR3. The chain joins TRBV19 to TRBJ1-5; TRBD1 is a possible D gene (5 bases). The V and J ends lost 4 bases and 4 bases respectively, with 5 bases between them. The CDR3 length is 12 residues. Germline V gene data show CDR1 as LNHDA and CDR2 as SQIVND (reference sequence). Here the CDR3 reads CASSTGNQPQHF. The CDR3 nucleotides read TGTGCCAGTAGTACAGGGAATCAGCCCCAGCATTTT.

With regard to this clone: The sample holds other DNA sequences that translate to the same CDR3. V is TRBV9 and J is TRBJ2-1; 8 positions match TRBD1. Per the germline V gene, CDR1 is SGDLS and CDR2 is YYNGEE. This CDR3 comprises 15 residues. Trimming removed 3 bases from V and 5 bases from J; junction bases left unmatched: 7. The CDR3 protein is CASSANPTGDNEQFF. The CDR3, as DNA: TGTGCCAGCAGCGCCAACCCGACAGGGGACAATGAGCAGTTCTTC.

The chain employs TRBV18 and TRBJ2-1, with D uncertain. The CDR3 is 12 amino acids. Looked up from germline, CDR1 is KGHSH and CDR2 is LQKENI. V was shortened by 5 bases and J by 10 bases, with 12 bases between the two germline ends. DNA for the CDR3: TGTGCCAGCTCAACTCAGGTAAAGGAGCAGTTCTTC. Translated: CASSTQVKEQFF. The full variable domain, completed using reference TRBV18 and TRBJ2-1, is NAGVMQNPRHLVRRRGQEARLRCSPMKGHSHVYWYRQLPEEGLKFMVYLQKENIIDESGMPKERFSAEFPKEGPSILRIQQVVRGDSAAYFCASSTQVKEQFFGPGTRLTVL.

DNA of the CDR3: TGTGCCAGTTCTAGCGGGCTAGCGGGATTTTACAATGAGCAGTTCTTC. It translates to CASSSGLAGFYNEQFF. The chain has TRBV27 and TRBJ2-1, with 9 nucleotides matching TRBD2. Looked up from germline, CDR1 is MNHEY and CDR2 is SMNVEV (reference sequence). Trimming at V came to 9 bases and at J to 4 bases, leaving 13 bases not matched to a gene. This CDR3 has 16 residues.

V usage is TRBV6-5 and J usage is TRBJ2-2; D gene ambiguous. CDR1 is MNHEY and CDR2 is SVGAGI in the germline V gene. The CDR3 is made up of 13 amino acids. Trimming took off 2 bases at V and 6 bases at J, with 7 bases between the two ends. CDR3 sequence reads: CASSYQVPGELFF. The DNA for the CDR3 is TGTGCCAGCAGTTACCAGGTCCCCGGGGAGCTGTTTTTT.

As for this clone: The sample carries other DNA sequences with the same CDR3. The chain couples TRBV10-3 to TRBJ2-3, with 15 bases that match TRBD2. This CDR3 contains 19 residues. CDR1 is ENHRY and CDR2 is SYGVKD in the germline V gene. The V segment lost 3 bases and the J segment 1 base; nucleotides outside the gene matches: 8. For the CDR3, the DNA is TGTGCCATCAGTGATTCTCGGACTAGCGGGAGGGGGGGCACAGATACGCAGTATTTT. This codes for CAISDSRTSGRGGTDTQYF.

Remarks on this clone: Other DNA sequences within the sample encode an identical CDR3. The chain carries TRBV19 and TRBJ2-7; TRBD2 aligns across 13 bases. The CDR3 contains 14 residues. The germline CDR1 and CDR2 sequences are LNHDA and SQIVND (reference sequence). V was pared by 4 bases and J by 4 bases, with 1 base of the junction left unmatched. CDR3 in DNA: TGTGCCAGTAGTAGGACTAGCGGGAGTTACGAGCAGTACTTC. This codes for CASSRTSGSYEQYF.

V gene TRBV5-1 combines with J gene TRBJ2-3; 10 positions match TRBD2. The CDR3 runs to 17 residues. With V trimmed by 3 bases and J by 0 bases, 7 bases remained unmatched. Germline CDR1 and CDR2: SGHRS and YFSETQ. The CDR3 region has the DNA TGCGCCAGCAGCTCTCCCGGGACTAGCGCGAGCACAGATACGCAGTATTTT. This sequence encodes CASSSPGTSASTDTQYF.

The chain has TRBV7-2 and TRBJ1-2, with D possibly being TRBD1 (5 bases). The CDR3 is made up of 15 amino acids. Trimming took off 2 bases at V and 0 bases at J, with 10 bases between the two ends. Germline CDR1 and CDR2: SGHTA and FQGNSA. In DNA form, the CDR3 reads TGTGCCAGCAGCTTAACAGGCCTAGCTAACTATGGCTACACCTTC. This encodes CASSLTGLANYGYTF.